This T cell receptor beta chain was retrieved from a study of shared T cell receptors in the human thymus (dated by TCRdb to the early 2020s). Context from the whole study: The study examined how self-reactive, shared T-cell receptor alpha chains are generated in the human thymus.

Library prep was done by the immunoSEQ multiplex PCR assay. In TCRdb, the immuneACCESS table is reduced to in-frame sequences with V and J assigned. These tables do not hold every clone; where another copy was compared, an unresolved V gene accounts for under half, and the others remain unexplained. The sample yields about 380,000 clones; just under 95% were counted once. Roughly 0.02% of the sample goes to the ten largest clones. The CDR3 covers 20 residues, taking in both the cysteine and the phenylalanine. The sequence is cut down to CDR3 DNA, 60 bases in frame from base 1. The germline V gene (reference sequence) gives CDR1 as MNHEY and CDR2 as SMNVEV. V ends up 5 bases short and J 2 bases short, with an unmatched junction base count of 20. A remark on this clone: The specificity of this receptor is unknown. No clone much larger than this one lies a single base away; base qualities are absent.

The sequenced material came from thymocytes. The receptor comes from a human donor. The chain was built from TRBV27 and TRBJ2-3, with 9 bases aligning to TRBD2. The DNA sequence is TGTGCCAGCAGTCATCCACCTGTCACTAAGCGGGAGGACTTCACAGATACGCAGTATTTT. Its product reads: CASSHPPVTKREDFTDTQYF.